Presented here are 29 T cell receptor beta chains from one specimen sequenced in a study of T cell responses to AZD1222 COVID-19 vaccine. TCRdb's table, derived via immunoSEQ multiplex PCR, lists solely in-frame clones and lacks some. The sample holds 210,000 or so clones; less than 95% are singletons and the top ten take around 1.7%. Specimen: peripheral blood, collected 28 days after the second dose of the MenACWY control vaccine. These receptors all stem from an adult who received the MenACWY meningococcal vaccine as a control.

The chain links TRBV3-1 (or the pseudogene TRBV3-2) to TRBJ2-3; D is unresolved. V was cut by 6 bases and J by 2 bases, with 15 bases left in between. This CDR3 is 15 amino acids long. Germline CDR1 LGHDT, CDR2 YNNKEL (reference sequence). DNA of the CDR3: TGTGCCAGCAGGGCCTCTTTTTCACCCACAGATACGCAGTATTTT. Its protein is CASRASFSPTDTQYF.

Here the CDR3 DNA reads TGTGCCAGCAGCCCCGTATGGGGACAGGGGGATGAGCAGTTCTTC. It specifies CASSPVWGQGDEQFF. The rearrangement links TRBV3-1 (or the pseudogene TRBV3-2) to TRBJ2-1; 11 bases match TRBD1. The CDR3 consists of 15 residues. With V trimmed by 4 bases and J by 8 bases, 7 bases remained unmatched. In germline, CDR1 is LGHDT, CDR2 YNNKEL (reference sequence).

The chain links TRBV4-3 to TRBJ1-2, with a tentative D call TRBD1 (5 bases). Germline loops: CDR1 LGHNA, CDR2 YSLEER. Trimming took off 0 bases at V and 4 bases at J, with 15 bases between the two ends. This CDR3 region has 16 residues. The chain's CDR3 is CASSQEPTVGTYGYTF. In nucleotides, the CDR3 is TGCGCCAGCAGCCAAGAGCCGACGGTAGGGACCTATGGCTACACCTTC.

V usage is TRBV29-1 and J usage is TRBJ2-7; a weak D match, TRBD2 (5 bases). CDR1 is SQVTM, CDR2 ANQGSEA, per germline. The CDR3 consists of 14 residues. Trimming removed 0 bases at V and 6 bases at J, with 15 bases between. The CDR3 here is CSVEEAGISGEQYF. The CDR3 DNA follows: TGCAGCGTTGAAGAGGCGGGTATCAGCGGCGAGCAGTACTTC.

This clone was detected once. The gene calls are TRBV3-1 (or the pseudogene TRBV3-2) and TRBJ2-1, with D possibly matching TRBD2 (5 bases). The CDR3 runs 15 residues. Germline V gene lookup returns CDR1 LGHDT and CDR2 YNNKEL (reference sequence). Deletions cut 4 bases from V and 4 bases from J, with 14 bases between. The CDR3 region has the DNA TGTGCCAGCAGCCGGGATAGCGTGTCTTACAATGAGCAGTTCTTC. Translating gives CASSRDSVSYNEQFF.

V is TRBV11-2 and J is TRBJ1-3; TRBD1 aligns across 9 bases. This CDR3 contains 16 residues. The germline V gene has CDR1 SGHAT and CDR2 FQNNGV. V lost 5 bases, J lost 4 bases, and 9 bases stayed unmatched. CDR3 sequence reads: CASSLTRGTGGNTIYF. CDR3 bases: TGTGCCAGCAGCCTAACCCGGGGGACAGGGGGAAACACCATATATTTT.

CDR3: CASSLKLAGFQEQFF. As DNA, the CDR3 is TGTGCCAGCAGCTTGAAACTAGCGGGGTTTCAGGAGCAGTTCTTC. The V gene is TRBV5-5, the J gene TRBJ2-1; 10 positions agree with TRBD2. The CDR3 contains 15 residues. Germline trimming cut 1 base from V and 10 bases from J; bases unmatched to any gene: 8. Germline V gene sequence: CDR1 SGHKS, CDR2 YYEKEE (reference sequence).

The CDR3 protein is CASSWGLAGEMETQYF. The CDR3 coding sequence is TGTGCCAGCAGCTGGGGGCTAGCGGGAGAGATGGAGACCCAGTACTTC. This chain uses TRBV11-2 with TRBJ2-5; 10 bases align to TRBD2. Germline CDR1 SGHAT, CDR2 FQNNGV. The junction had 10 bases not matched to a gene; V was cut back by 4 bases and J by 5 bases. This CDR3 is 16 amino acids long.

The chain uses TRBV5-4 and TRBJ2-7; 12 bases line up with TRBD1. This CDR3 region has 13 residues. From germline, CDR1 is SGHNT and CDR2 YYREEE (reference sequence). With V trimmed by 7 bases and J by 6 bases, 5 bases remained unmatched. Written as DNA, the CDR3 is TGTGCCAGCGCGGGACAGGGGGCGTTCGAGCAGTACTTC. The encoded protein is CASAGQGAFEQYF.

This clone was seen a few times. The chain recombines TRBV19 with TRBJ1-2, with 7 bases fitting TRBD1. Trimming removed 7 bases from V and 8 bases from J; junction bases left unmatched: 10. The CDR3 sequence is 13 residues long. Per the germline V gene, CDR1 is LNHDA and CDR2 is SQIVND (reference sequence). CDR3 loop: CASNQLQGRGYTF. CDR3 coding DNA: TGTGCCAGTAATCAACTACAGGGGCGAGGCTACACCTTC.

This chain joins TRBV5-1 and TRBJ2-1; 10 nucleotides agree with TRBD2. V lost 6 bases to trimming and J lost 8 bases; unmatched junction nucleotides: 5. Germline CDR1 is SGHRS and CDR2 is YFSETQ. This CDR3 is 13 amino acids long. The CDR3 loop is CASTLAGVDEQFF. The DNA of the CDR3 is TGCGCCAGCACCCTAGCGGGAGTGGATGAGCAGTTCTTC. The full variable domain, its missing parts supplied by reference TRBV5-1 and TRBJ2-1, is KAGVTQTPRYLIKTRGQQVTLSCSPISGHRSVSWYQQTPGQGLQFLFEYFSETQRNKGNFPGRFSGRQFSNSRSEMNVSTLELGDSALYLCASTLAGVDEQFFGPGTRLTVL.

The chain recombines TRBV7-2 with TRBJ1-5; D gene uncertain. This CDR3 spans 12 amino acids. With 5 bases removed from V and 8 bases from J, the gap between germline ends came to 10 bases. CDR1 and CDR2 from the germline V gene are SGHTA and FQGNSA. CDR3 in amino acids: CASSIGTEPQHF. The CDR3 DNA sequence: TGTGCCAGCAGCATAGGCACAGAGCCCCAGCATTTT.

This clone came up once. The V gene is TRBV5-8, the J gene TRBJ1-2; D is possibly TRBD1 (6 bases). V was clipped by 0 bases and J by 5 bases, with 14 bases between them. The length of the CDR3 is 15 residues. In germline, CDR1 is SGHTS, CDR2 YDEGEE. CDR3: CASSLDREVPYGYTF. The CDR3 region has the DNA TGTGCCAGCAGCTTGGACAGGGAAGTTCCTTATGGCTACACCTTC.

The chain is built from TRBV6-2 or TRBV6-3 and TRBJ1-4, with D hard to call. Germline CDR1 MNHEY, CDR2 SVGEGT. V dropped 2 bases and J dropped 0 bases, with 4 bases sitting between them. The CDR3 is 14 amino acids. The DNA of the CDR3 is TGTGCCAGCAGTTACAGGACAACTAATGAAAAACTGTTTTTT. Encoded protein: CASSYRTTNEKLFF.

In its sample, this clone was seen a few times. The gene calls are TRBV6-1 and TRBJ1-5; D remains ambiguous. There are 14 residues in the CDR3. Trimming took off 3 bases at V and 4 bases at J, with 10 bases between the two ends. Germline V gene data show CDR1 as MNHNS and CDR2 as SASEGT. The CDR3 sequence is CASSDDIQNQPQHF. The CDR3 nucleotides read TGTGCCAGCAGTGACGACATCCAAAATCAGCCCCAGCATTTT.

The chain links TRBV24-1 to TRBJ1-1; the match to TRBD1 covers 7 bases. Germline V CDR1 and CDR2: KGHDR, SFDVKD. V gave up 4 bases and J gave up 5 bases; unmatched junction bases: 9. The CDR3 totals 15 residues. The CDR3 bases are TGTGCCACCAGTGACGCCACAGGGGAGGAGACTGAAGCTTTCTTT. This sequence encodes CATSDATGEETEAFF.

This clone has a handful of counts. The genes are TRBV7-9 and TRBJ2-1; TRBD2 aligns across 10 bases. Trimming removed 4 bases from V and 6 bases from J; junction bases left unmatched: 6. Germline-derived CDR1 and CDR2 are SEHNR and FQNEAQ (reference sequence). The CDR3 contains 15 residues. CDR3: CASSSSGSRPNEQFF. The CDR3 DNA reads TGTGCCAGCAGCTCTAGCGGGAGTAGACCCAATGAGCAGTTCTTC.

The chain uses TRBV4-2 and TRBJ2-1; either TRBD1 or TRBD2 may supply D (6 bases each). There are 14 residues in the CDR3. V lost 4 bases and J 8 bases, leaving 15 bases between the germline ends. Germline values: CDR1 LGHNA, CDR2 YNFKEQ. CDR3 in DNA: TGTGCCAGCAGCCCGATAGGGGGGCACGATGAGCAGTTCTTC. Amino acids: CASSPIGGHDEQFF.

V gene TRBV6-1 combines with J gene TRBJ2-5; 9 bases agree with TRBD1. This CDR3 is 16 amino acids long. J was trimmed by 3 bases and V by 2 bases; bases with no gene match: 7. Per germline, CDR1 MNHNS and CDR2 SASEGT. The CDR3 region has the DNA TGTGCCAGCAGTGAAATACCGGGACAGGGAAAAGAGACCCAGTACTTC. This sequence encodes CASSEIPGQGKETQYF.

The rearrangement uses TRBV7-9 and TRBJ2-5, with TRBD2 matching 7 bases. The CDR3 covers 14 residues. The junction had 6 bases not matched to a gene; V was cut back by 3 bases and J by 5 bases. The V gene's germline CDR1 is SEHNR and CDR2 FQNEAQ (reference sequence). The CDR3 DNA follows: TGTGCCAGCAGCTTGGGGGGGACCCGGGAGACCCAGTACTTC. Its translation is CASSLGGTRETQYF.

The chain combines TRBV3-1 (or the pseudogene TRBV3-2) with TRBJ2-7; D might be TRBD2 (5 bases). Germline CDR1 is LGHDT and CDR2 is YNNKEL (reference sequence). The CDR3 sequence is 11 residues long. V was clipped by 4 bases and J by 5 bases, with 6 bases between them. CDR3 residues: CASSPGDEQYF. The DNA for the CDR3 is TGTGCCAGCAGCCCCGGGGACGAGCAGTACTTC.

The V and J genes are TRBV5-4 and TRBJ2-6; no definite D call. V was trimmed by 2 bases and J by 0 bases, leaving 12 bases between them. The CDR3 has 17 residues. Germline values: CDR1 SGHNT, CDR2 YYREEE (reference sequence). DNA of the CDR3: TGTGCCAGCAGCTTAATCCATACCGTCTCTGGGGCCAACGTCCTGACTTTC. Its protein product is CASSLIHTVSGANVLTF.

The chain carries TRBV3-1 (or the pseudogene TRBV3-2) and TRBJ2-7; 8 bases align to TRBD2. Losses at the gene ends were 0 bases for V and 2 bases for J; bases not matched to a gene: 9. Germline V lookup: CDR1 LGHDT, CDR2 YNNKEL (reference sequence). The length of the CDR3 is 17 residues. The CDR3 DNA reads as TGTGCCAGCAGCCAAGATATAGCGGGACTTTCTACCTACGAGCAGTACTTC. This encodes CASSQDIAGLSTYEQYF.

The chain carries TRBV5-1 and TRBJ2-7, with D possibly TRBD2 on 6 matching bases. The germline V and J ends were trimmed by 3 bases and 0 bases, with 10 bases remaining between them. The CDR3 has 14 amino acids. Germline V gene data show CDR1 as SGHRS and CDR2 as YFSETQ. The CDR3 coding sequence is TGCGCCAGCAGCTGGGGGGACGACTCCTACGAGCAGTACTTC. Its translation: CASSWGDDSYEQYF. Based on the CDR3 plus reference TRBV5-1 and TRBJ2-7, the full variable domain is KAGVTQTPRYLIKTRGQQVTLSCSPISGHRSVSWYQQTPGQGLQFLFEYFSETQRNKGNFPGRFSGRQFSNSRSEMNVSTLELGDSALYLCASSWGDDSYEQYFGPGTRLTVT.

The J gene is TRBJ2-7, the V gene TRBV5-1; D is possibly TRBD1 (5 bases). CDR1 and CDR2 (germline): SGHRS, YFSETQ. This CDR3 spans 15 amino acids. V lost 1 base and J lost 1, with 12 bases in between. The CDR3 sequence: CASSLTGVVSYEQYF. The CDR3 DNA reads TGCGCCAGCAGCTTGACAGGAGTCGTTTCCTACGAGCAGTACTTC. The full variable domain, in which reference TRBV5-1 and TRBJ2-7 provide the parts outside the CDR3, is KAGVTQTPRYLIKTRGQQVTLSCSPISGHRSVSWYQQTPGQGLQFLFEYFSETQRNKGNFPGRFSGRQFSNSRSEMNVSTLELGDSALYLCASSLTGVVSYEQYFGPGTRLTVT.

This chain connects TRBV9 to TRBJ1-1; D is ambiguous. Trimming took off 0 bases at V and 0 bases at J, with 6 bases between the two ends. Germline-derived CDR1 and CDR2 are SGDLS and YYNGEE. There are 14 residues in the CDR3. The CDR3 spells CASSVGGMNTEAFF. CDR3 nucleotide sequence: TGTGCCAGCAGCGTAGGTGGGATGAACACTGAAGCTTTCTTT. The variable domain in full, completed from reference TRBV9 and TRBJ1-1, reads DSGVTQTPKHLITATGQRVTLRCSPRSGDLSVYWYQQSLDQGLQFLIQYYNGEERAKGNILERFSAQQFPDLHSELNLSSLELGDSALYFCASSVGGMNTEAFFGQGTRLTVV.

J is TRBJ1-6 and V is TRBV7-2, with 9 bases identical to TRBD1. The CDR3 runs to 16 residues. Trimming cost V 4 bases and J 6 bases; bases outside gene matches: 7. The V gene's germline CDR1 is SGHTA and CDR2 FQGNSA. CDR3 residues: CASSSVQGAANSPLHF. In nucleotides, the CDR3 is TGTGCCAGCAGCTCGGTACAGGGGGCGGCTAATTCACCCCTCCACTTT.

The chain recombines TRBV14 with TRBJ2-3; a possible D gene is TRBD2 (6 bases). The CDR3 consists of 17 residues. V was pared by 3 bases and J by 2 bases, with 18 bases between. The germline gives CDR1 SGHDN, CDR2 FVKESK. The CDR3 coding sequence is TGTGCCAGCAGCCAGTGGCGGGGCCTCACCGACACAGATACGCAGTATTTT. This sequence encodes CASSQWRGLTDTDTQYF.

The chain employs TRBV6-2 or TRBV6-3 and TRBJ1-4, with D possibly TRBD1 on 5 matching bases. The V and J ends lost 5 bases and 8 bases respectively, with 12 bases between them. CDR1 and CDR2 from the germline V gene are MNHEY and SVGEGT. This CDR3 region has 13 residues. The chain's CDR3 is CASSGAAGEKLFF. The CDR3 DNA reads TGTGCCAGCAGTGGGGCCGCGGGCGAAAAACTGTTTTTT.